This TCR beta chain derives from a study of blood T cell repertoires in COVID-19. Study information: The origin of the acute and convalescent COVID-19 samples was the United States, Italy and Spain. T cells, B-cell-depleted T cells, or PBMCs supplied cDNA or gDNA.

The CDR3 spans 13 residues. J was trimmed by 7 bases and V by 6 bases; bases with no gene match: 5. Germline V gene sequence: CDR1 MNHNY, CDR2 SVGAGI (reference sequence). In the authors' workflow: How many nucleated cells were present was estimated from reference gene primer amplification. TCRdb's table, derived via immunoSEQ multiplex PCR, lists solely in-frame clones and lacks some. V, J and clone size derive from that table, while D and trimming were established from the DNA sequence. This table has 70,000 to 75,000 clones, approximately 80% appearing once. The TCR comes from a man in his 70s with acute or convalescent COVID-19. The chain recombines TRBV6-6 with TRBJ2-2; TRBD2 matches at 7 bases. The sample was peripheral blood. CDR3 nucleotide sequence: TGTGCCAGCAGCCGGGGACTACACGGGGAGCTGTTTTTT. It is translated as CASSRGLHGELFF.